These 27 T cell receptor beta chains were sequenced from one sample in a study of molecular identifiers for immune sequencing clone quantification. MiXCR, applied by TCRdb to the PCR reads, yields one record per CDR3 protein. This table has approximately 500,000 distinct CDR3 sequences, over 20% appearing once. Sample: naive CD8+ T cells from blood, with Jurkat cell RNA spiked in. Described subset: FACS-sorted CD8+CD4-CCR7+CD45RA+ naive T cells. Source of these receptors: a human donor in good health. Some libraries in this study had Jurkat cell RNA spiked in.

This clonotype occurred many times. The rearrangement uses TRBV5-6 and TRBJ2-1; D is unclear. The CDR3 is made up of 11 amino acids. CDR1 is SGHDT and CDR2 is YYEEEE in the germline V gene. Trimming took off 4 bases at V and 10 bases at J, with 9 bases between the two ends. This CDR3 is CASSIQGEQFF. As DNA, the CDR3 is TGTGCCAGCAGCATACAAGGGGAGCAGTTCTTC.

V and J are TRBV7-3 and TRBJ1-5; the D is unclear. The CDR3 totals 13 residues. The ends were cut back, 2 bases at V and 6 bases at J, with 8 bases in the middle. Germline V CDR1 and CDR2: SGHTA, FQGTGA. The CDR3 loop reads CASSLAPGQPQHF. The CDR3 bases are TGTGCCAGCAGCTTAGCCCCCGGTCAGCCCCAGCATTTT.

Here the CDR3 DNA reads TGTGCCAGCTGCAAAGGACAGGGGGCCTACAATGAGCAGTTCTTC. Translated, it gives CASCKGQGAYNEQFF. This chain joins TRBV21-1 and TRBJ2-1; the table assigns TRBD1, which was not confirmed against the DNA. TRBV21-1 is shown as a pseudogene. The CDR3 length is 15 residues.

This clonotype was detected only a few times. The chain's CDR3 is CASSLLLWGQGPGDTQYF. Written as DNA, the CDR3 is TGTGCCAGCAGTTTACTCCTTTGGGGACAGGGCCCAGGGGATACGCAGTATTTT. The chain carries TRBV27 and TRBJ2-3; TRBD1 aligns across 9 bases. Trimming at V came to 2 bases and at J to 6 bases, leaving 15 bases not matched to a gene. Germline V gene sequence: CDR1 MNHEY, CDR2 SMNVEV (reference sequence). The CDR3 is 18 residues long.

The chain has TRBV5-1 and TRBJ2-7; 8 bases fit TRBD1. V was pared by 5 bases and J by 0 bases, with 10 bases of the junction left unmatched. In germline, CDR1 is SGHRS, CDR2 YFSETQ. The CDR3 length is 16 residues. Written as DNA, the CDR3 is TGCGCCAGCAGTTTCAGGGGGCCCTCCAGCTCCTACGAGCAGTACTTC. It translates to CASSFRGPSSSYEQYF.

The rearrangement links TRBV19 to TRBJ1-5; no definite D call. The ends were cut back, 2 bases at V and 0 bases at J, with 11 bases in the middle. Germline V gene sequence: CDR1 LNHDA, CDR2 SQIVND (reference sequence). This CDR3 region has 16 residues. CDR3 nucleotide sequence: TGTGCCAGTAGTATATCGGGAGGATATAGCAATCAGCCCCAGCATTTT. As protein: CASSISGGYSNQPQHF.

This clonotype turned up a few times. V and J are TRBV2 and TRBJ2-7, with D perhaps matching TRBD1 or TRBD2 (5 bases each). V lost 3 bases and J lost 3, with 15 bases in between. The CDR3 spans 15 residues. Germline CDR1 is SNHLY and CDR2 is FYNNEI. This CDR3 reads CASSEGDGNLYEQYF. As DNA, the CDR3 is TGTGCCAGCAGTGAGGGGGACGGAAACCTCTACGAGCAGTACTTC.

The sample holds many counts of this clonotype. The chain links TRBV4-3 to TRBJ2-3; the D is unclear. CDR1 is LGHNA, CDR2 YSLEER, per germline. This CDR3 is 14 amino acids long. Between the trimmed V and J ends, which lost 4 bases and 2 bases, there was a span of 10 bases. For the CDR3, the DNA is TGCGCCAGCAGCCGAAATTCATACACAGATACGCAGTATTTT. The encoded protein is CASSRNSYTDTQYF.

The chain carries TRBV19 and TRBJ2-2; D call uncertain. This CDR3 contains 14 residues. Trimming removed 4 bases at V and 4 bases at J, with 10 bases between. Germline-derived CDR1 and CDR2 are LNHDA and SQIVND (reference sequence). The CDR3 sequence is CASSTLLTTGELFF. The CDR3, as DNA: TGTGCCAGTAGTACTCTCCTTACCACCGGGGAGCTGTTTTTT.

With respect to this clonotype: This may stem from a read error, because a much larger clone lies one nucleotide away. The gene calls are TRBV12-3 or TRBV12-4 and TRBJ2-4; D possibly corresponds to TRBD2 (6 bases). The CDR3 contains 18 residues. Trimming stripped 3 bases from V and 3 bases from J, with 21 bases between. CDR3 sequence reads: CASSLGPREAVNKNIQYF. CDR3 bases: TGTGCCAGCAGTTTGGGCCCCAGGGAGGCCGTGAACAAAAACATTCAGTACTTC.

This clonotype was detected ten times or more. The chain recombines TRBV14 with TRBJ2-7; 8 bases are a match to TRBD1. The CDR3 length is 16 residues. CDR1 SGHDN and CDR2 FVKESK come from the germline V gene. Unmatched junction bases numbered 7, after V lost 1 base and J lost 2 bases. The CDR3 coding sequence is TGTGCCAGCAGCCAAGCGATGGGGGACAGGACCTACGAGCAGTACTTC. Its protein product is CASSQAMGDRTYEQYF.

This clonotype was detected only a few times. In DNA, the CDR3 is TGTGCCAGCAGCTTGGACAGGGGAATCAACTATGGCTACACCTTC. Translation gives CASSLDRGINYGYTF. The J gene is TRBJ1-2, the V gene TRBV5-8, with TRBD1 identical over 7 bases. V trimming: 0 bases; J trimming: 2 bases; junction bases outside the gene matches: 4. This CDR3 is built from 15 residues. The germline V gene has CDR1 SGHTS and CDR2 YDEGEE.

This clonotype was seen a handful of times. The chain joins TRBV6-2 or TRBV6-3 to TRBJ2-7, with D possibly TRBD2 on 6 matching bases. CDR3 length: 16 amino acids. Looked up from germline, CDR1 is MNHEY and CDR2 is SVGEGT. The V end lost 3 bases, the J end lost 3 bases, and 18 bases lay between the germline ends. The CDR3 region has the DNA TGTGCCAGCAGTTATCCTAAAGGAAGGGGACTCTACGAGCAGTACTTC. This gives the protein CASSYPKGRGLYEQYF.

V gene TRBV7-3 combines with J gene TRBJ2-1; 9 bases line up with TRBD2. CDR1 and CDR2 (germline): SGHTA, FQGTGA. This CDR3 contains 16 residues. After removal of 8 bases from V and 5 bases from J, the junction contained 13 bases not matched to a gene. The CDR3 coding sequence is TGTGCCAGCGGCTCCTTAGGGAGCGGGAGGAACAATGAGCAGTTCTTC. The encoded protein is CASGSLGSGRNNEQFF.

V is TRBV16 and J is TRBJ1-1, with D perhaps TRBD1 (6 bases). This CDR3 region has 16 residues. V was trimmed by 4 bases and J by 4 bases, leaving 19 bases between them. Germline CDR1 is KGHSY and CDR2 is FQNENV. The CDR3 coding sequence is TGTGCCAGCAGCCGCCCAACGGGGGGCCGGGGCACTGAAGCTTTCTTT. Translating it yields CASSRPTGGRGTEAFF.

The chain carries TRBV27 and TRBJ2-7; 11 bases match TRBD2. J was trimmed by 3 bases and V by 2 bases; bases with no gene match: 6. Germline V gene data show CDR1 as MNHEY and CDR2 as SMNVEV (reference sequence). The CDR3 is 16 residues long. The CDR3: CASSLGETSGVYEQYF. CDR3 sequence (DNA): TGTGCCAGCAGTTTAGGGGAGACTAGCGGGGTCTACGAGCAGTACTTC.

This chain links TRBV20-1 with TRBJ1-2, with 8 bases identical to TRBD1. The CDR3 extends over 13 amino acids. Looked up from germline, CDR1 is DFQATT and CDR2 is SNEGSKA (reference sequence). J was trimmed by 4 bases and V by 2 bases; bases with no gene match: 3. The CDR3 spells CSARPDRVYGYTF. The CDR3 coding sequence is TGCAGTGCTAGACCGGACAGGGTCTATGGCTACACCTTC.

The sample holds many counts of this clonotype. This chain connects TRBV9 to TRBJ2-5; D not resolved. The V gene lost 3 bases and the J gene lost 1 base, with 1 base spanning the gap. The CDR3 spans 11 residues. Germline assignment: CDR1 SGDLS and CDR2 YYNGEE. CDR3 loop: CASSAQETQYF. CDR3 DNA sequence: TGTGCCAGCAGCGCCCAAGAGACCCAGTACTTC.

This clonotype has a handful of counts. The chain combines TRBV7-9 with TRBJ2-3; 7 nucleotides match TRBD2. In germline, CDR1 is SEHNR, CDR2 FQNEAQ (reference sequence). V dropped 4 bases and J dropped 5; count of bases not matched to a gene: 6. CDR3 length equals 14 residues. The CDR3 DNA sequence: TGTGCCAGCAGCTCCGGACTAGTTGGAGATACGCAGTATTTT. This encodes CASSSGLVGDTQYF.

About this clonotype itself: Since a much larger clone is just one base distant, this may be a read error. The chain uses TRBV4-2 and TRBJ2-3, with D unclear. Germline CDR1 and CDR2: LGHNA and YNFKEQ. The CDR3 is made up of 15 amino acids. V dropped 4 bases and J dropped 8 bases, with 19 bases sitting between them. This CDR3 reads CASSPLTDNPGTQYF. The CDR3 coding sequence is TGTGCCAGCAGCCCACTGACTGATAACCCAGGTACGCAGTATTTT.

This chain uses TRBV12-3 or TRBV12-4 with TRBJ2-5; maybe TRBD1 (5 bases). The CDR3 contains 15 residues. V was trimmed by 0 bases and J by 1 base, leaving 9 bases between them. The chain's CDR3 is CASSLAGAIQETQYF. CDR3 in DNA: TGTGCCAGCAGTTTAGCAGGGGCCATCCAAGAGACCCAGTACTTC.

This clonotype was seen a few times. The J gene is TRBJ1-5, the V gene TRBV19; D may be TRBD1 (5 bases). The CDR3 covers 16 residues. Germline lookup yields CDR1 LNHDA and CDR2 SQIVND (reference sequence). V was shortened by 6 bases and J by 0 bases, with 15 bases between the two germline ends. The CDR3 sequence is CASRWAGGSSNQPQHF. DNA for the CDR3: TGTGCCAGTAGATGGGCTGGGGGGAGTAGCAATCAGCCCCAGCATTTT. The variable domain in full, completed from reference TRBV19 and TRBJ1-5, reads DGGITQSPKYLFRKEGQNVTLSCEQNLNHDAMYWYRQDPGQGLRLIYYSQIVNDFQKGDIAEGYSVSREKKESFPLTVTSAQKNPTAFYLCASRWAGGSSNQPQHFGDGTRLSIL.

Comments on this clonotype: A much larger clone is a single base away; this may be a read error. The chain uses TRBV4-3 and TRBJ1-2; the match to TRBD1 covers 7 bases. Germline CDR1 and CDR2: LGHNA and YSLEER. This CDR3 has 14 amino acids. CDR3 loop: CASSRMTGYDGYAF. The CDR3 nucleotides read TGCGCCAGCAGCCGAATGACAGGGTACGACGGCTACGCCTTC.

The chain joins TRBV12-3 or TRBV12-4 to TRBJ2-7, with D maybe TRBD2 (5 bases). The CDR3 covers 17 residues. The V end was cut by 3 bases, the J end by 3 bases, with 21 bases between. Here the CDR3 DNA reads TGTGCCAGCAGTTTCTCGTGGTCATTGGGAGAGGTCTACGAGCAGTACTTC. Its protein is CASSFSWSLGEVYEQYF.

This chain connects TRBV2 to TRBJ2-1; the D call may be TRBD1 or TRBD2 (5 bases each). V gave up 1 base and J gave up 8 bases, with 9 bases separating them. The CDR3 totals 13 residues. Germline CDR1 is SNHLY and CDR2 is FYNNEI. This CDR3 reads CASSEVGTDEQFF. The CDR3 DNA follows: TGTGCCAGCAGTGAAGTAGGGACCGATGAGCAGTTCTTC.

A remark on this clonotype: Since a much larger clone is just one base distant, this may be a read error. The rearrangement uses TRBV28 and TRBJ2-5; TRBD2 aligns across 15 bases. V lost 4 bases to trimming and J lost 0 bases; unmatched junction nucleotides: 12. In germline, CDR1 is MDHEN, CDR2 SYDVKM. There are 20 residues in the CDR3. CDR3 in amino acids: CASSSHHLGLAGGHQETQYF. In nucleotides, the CDR3 is TGTGCCAGCAGTTCCCACCATTTAGGACTAGCGGGGGGGCACCAAGAGACCCAGTACTTC.

A single count supports this clonotype. The chain links TRBV12-3 or TRBV12-4 to TRBJ2-7, with TRBD2 matching 13 bases. The CDR3 runs to 14 residues. Losses at the gene ends were 8 bases for V and 3 bases for J; bases not matched to a gene: 4. CDR3 coding DNA: TGTGCCAGCGGACTAGCGGGGGAGAACTACGAGCAGTACTTC. Translated, it gives CASGLAGENYEQYF.